This TCR beta chain was obtained from a study of spatial heterogeneity in lung cancer. Stated time point: sample taken at primary tumor resection. Frozen PBMC, nontumor lung or tumor provided whole RNA, which was sequenced unsorted. TCRdb itself ran the 5' RACE reads through MiXCR, one entry per CDR3 protein. Here the sample spans approximately 90,000 distinct CDR3 sequences, 7.5% to 10% being singletons. V was clipped by 4 bases and J by 8 bases; unmatched bases: 5. Germline V lookup: CDR1 SGHRS, CDR2 YFSETQ. The CDR3 covers 15 residues. This receptor was identified in a male donor with early-stage non-small cell lung cancer. The rearrangement uses TRBV5-1 and TRBJ2-1, with 14 nucleotides matching TRBD2. Source: PBMCs, taken at surgery. Here the CDR3 DNA reads TGCGCCAGCAGCCAGGGACTAGCGGGAGTTGATGAGCAGTTCTTC. Translating it yields CASSQGLAGVDEQFF.